Listed below are T cell receptor beta chains from one sample, sequenced in a study of OX40 agonist ivuxolimab in advanced cancers. Profiled with immunoSEQ multiplex PCR; TCRdb holds only in-frame clones, not every one. The table lists approximately 71,000 clones, around 84% of them singletons. The sequencing here drew on CD4+ or CD8+ T cells sorted from blood, taken in a trial of the OX40 agonist ivuxolimab. Receptors were obtained from an adult with an advanced solid tumor such as melanoma, head and neck, liver or kidney cancer. The CDR3 runs from the conserved cysteine through the conserved F or W. A D gene is named only where the DNA matches it firmly. Clone size is shown for a subset of rows, as once, few, many or a class of expanded clone.

cdr3_length clone_size j_call d_call v_call cdr3_nt cdr3_aa
15 - TRBJ1-3 - TRBV4-2 TGTGCCAGCAGCCCTCTTAGGGACTCTGGAAACACCATATATTTT CASSPLRDSGNTIYF
15 - TRBJ2-3 TRBD1 TRBV30 TGTGCCTGGAGCGTGGGACAGCTCTACACAGATACGCAGTATTTT CAWSVGQLYTDTQYF
15 - TRBJ1-2 - TRBV30 TGTGCCTGGAGTGTACTCGGCCCAGTAACTCGCGGCTACACCTTC CAWSVLGPVTRGYTF
16 - TRBJ1-6 - TRBV11-3 TGTGCCAGCAGCTTAAGGTGGCAGGCCGATAATTCACCCCTCCACTTT CASSLRWQADNSPLHF
16 - TRBJ2-3 TRBD2 TRBV27 TGTGCCAGCAGTCACCCTAGCGGGAGGAACACAGATACGCAGTATTTT CASSHPSGRNTDTQYF
13 - TRBJ1-2 - TRBV19 TGTGCCAGTAGCCCGGGATCGTTCTATGGCTACACCTTC CASSPGSFYGYTF
14 once TRBJ2-7 - TRBV6-6 TGTGCCAGCAGTTACTCGCTGGGGGTAGGCGAGCAGTACTTC CASSYSLGVGEQYF
13 once TRBJ1-2 - TRBV7-9 TGTGCCAGCAGCTTAGGCCAGGACTATGGCTACACCTTC CASSLGQDYGYTF
15 - TRBJ2-3 - TRBV5-4 TGTGCCAGCAGCTTGAGGACAACTAGCACAGATACGCAGTATTTT CASSLRTTSTDTQYF
15 few TRBJ2-2 - TRBV9 TGTGCCAGTTCCGGGACACTCGCGAACACCGGGGAGCTGTTTTTT CASSGTLANTGELFF
17 - TRBJ2-2 TRBD1 TRBV11-3 TGTGCCAGCAGCTTAACCTGGGACAGGGAAAACACCGGGGAGCTGTTTTTT CASSLTWDRENTGELFF
14 - TRBJ1-1 TRBD1 TRBV18 TGTGCCAGCTCCGGACAGGGTTTGAACACTGAAGCTTTCTTT CASSGQGLNTEAFF
13 - TRBJ1-4 - TRBV28 TGTGCCAGCAGTTTAGTAGGCCTTGAAAGACTGTTTTTT CASSLVGLERLFF
13 - TRBJ2-7 TRBD1 TRBV5-1 TGCGCCAGCAGCTTCAGGGGGACCTACGAGCAGTACTTC CASSFRGTYEQYF
14 - TRBJ2-2 TRBD1 TRBV5-1 TGCGCCAGCTCCGGGACAGAGGGCACCGGGGAGCTGTTTTTT CASSGTEGTGELFF
17 - TRBJ2-2 - TRBV11-3 TGTGCCAGCAGCTTAGGTCAACGGGCAGGGGTTGCCGGGGAGCTGTTTTTT CASSLGQRAGVAGELFF
17 - TRBJ2-1 TRBD1 TRBV11-3 TGTGCCAGCAGCTTAGATGGGGGCAGGGGGCAGAGGAATGAGCAGTTCTTC CASSLDGGRGQRNEQFF
13 few TRBJ2-5 TRBD2 TRBV7-2 TGTGCCAGCAGCTTAGCGGCGGGGGGGACCCAGTACTTC CASSLAAGGTQYF
16 - TRBJ1-5 - TRBV19 TGTGCCAGTAGCCTTAAGCCCGGGGGTATGGAGCAGCCCCAGCATTTT CASSLKPGGMEQPQHF
15 - TRBJ2-1 TRBD2 TRBV6-1 TGTGCCAGCAGTGGACTAGCGGGAGGTTTCGATGAGCAGTTCTTC CASSGLAGGFDEQFF
16 - TRBJ1-2 - TRBV11-2 TGTGCCAGCAGCTTCGGGGGCCCAGGGAGCGCCTATGGCTACACCTTC CASSFGGPGSAYGYTF
13 - TRBJ1-5 - TRBV19 TGTGCCAGTAGTATAGATGCCGATCAGCCCCAGCATTTT CASSIDADQPQHF
13 - TRBJ1-1 - TRBV5-1 TGCGCCAGCAGCTCCCGGGACCAGGCGGTGTCTTTCTTT CASSSRDQAVSFF
15 - TRBJ2-1 TRBD2 TRBV19 TGTGCCAGTAGTAGTCTAGCGGGAGTATTAGATGAGCAGTTCTTC CASSSLAGVLDEQFF
15 - TRBJ2-7 TRBD2 TRBV11-2 TGTGCCAGCAGCTTAGCCCCGGGACTAGACTACGAGCAGTACTTC CASSLAPGLDYEQYF